This T cell receptor (beta chain) was sequenced during a study of blood T cell repertoires in COVID-19. Turning to the study itself: Acute and convalescent COVID-19 specimens originated in the United States, Italy and Spain.

Per the original data handling: How many nucleated cells were present was estimated from reference gene primer amplification. TCRdb keeps only in-frame clones here, not all; method: immunoSEQ multiplex PCR. V, J and clone size are taken as reported in that table, and D and trimming were inferred from the DNA itself. Here the sample spans roughly 39,000 clones, about 87% being singletons. Between the trimmed V and J ends, which lost 6 bases and 2 bases, there was a span of 20 bases. This CDR3 region has 17 residues. CDR1 is KGHSH and CDR2 is LQKENI in the germline V gene. This clone has only one observation.

Sequenced: peripheral blood. The chain employs TRBV18 and TRBJ1-5; unclear D gene. This TCR was sampled from a woman in her seventies with acute or convalescent COVID-19. Here the CDR3 DNA reads TGTGCCAGCTCCCTACGATCCGGCGCCGGGGGCAATCAGCCCCAGCATTTT. Translated: CASSLRSGAGGNQPQHF.